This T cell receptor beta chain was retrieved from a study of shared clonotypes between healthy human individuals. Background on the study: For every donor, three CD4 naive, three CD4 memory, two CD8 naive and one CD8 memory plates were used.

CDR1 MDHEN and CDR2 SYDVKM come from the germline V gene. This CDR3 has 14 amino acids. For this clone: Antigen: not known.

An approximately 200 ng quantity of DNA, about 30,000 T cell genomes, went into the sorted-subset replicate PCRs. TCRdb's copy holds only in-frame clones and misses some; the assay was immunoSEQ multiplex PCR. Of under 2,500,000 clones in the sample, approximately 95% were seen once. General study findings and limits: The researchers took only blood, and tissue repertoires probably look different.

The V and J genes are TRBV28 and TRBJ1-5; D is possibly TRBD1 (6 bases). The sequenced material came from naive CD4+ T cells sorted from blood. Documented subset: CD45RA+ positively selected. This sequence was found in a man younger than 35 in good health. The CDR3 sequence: CASASGTKNQPQHF. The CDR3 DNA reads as TGTGCTTCGGCATCCGGGACAAAAAATCAGCCCCAGCATTTT.